This T cell receptor beta chain was captured by sequencing in a study of spatial heterogeneity in lung cancer. Study overall: Each time, sequencing found more beta-chain sequences than alpha-chain sequences.

The time point was: sample taken at primary tumor resection. Study-level points and caveats: Expanded tumor TCRs that were ubiquitous appeared in blood more at resection than follow-up.

Notes on this clonotype: As yet, its antigen is unknown.

Each CDR3 protein gets one entry after TCRdb re-called the 5' RACE reads with MiXCR. The data contain more than 80,000 distinct CDR3 sequences, more than 10% of them singletons. The CDR3 totals 17 residues. V shed 0 bases, J shed 5 bases, and the junction held 10 bases outside the gene matches. Germline V gene lookup returns CDR1 MNHNY and CDR2 SVGAGI (reference sequence). This specimen consisted of PBMCs, obtained at surgery. This sequence joins TRBV6-6 and TRBJ1-5, with 7 bases lining up with TRBD1. The TCR sequence derives from a male donor with early-stage non-small cell lung cancer. The CDR3 DNA sequence: TGTGCCAGCAGTTACTCGTCTTCGAACAGGGGATATCAGCCCCAGCATTTT. It specifies CASSYSSSNRGYQPQHF.